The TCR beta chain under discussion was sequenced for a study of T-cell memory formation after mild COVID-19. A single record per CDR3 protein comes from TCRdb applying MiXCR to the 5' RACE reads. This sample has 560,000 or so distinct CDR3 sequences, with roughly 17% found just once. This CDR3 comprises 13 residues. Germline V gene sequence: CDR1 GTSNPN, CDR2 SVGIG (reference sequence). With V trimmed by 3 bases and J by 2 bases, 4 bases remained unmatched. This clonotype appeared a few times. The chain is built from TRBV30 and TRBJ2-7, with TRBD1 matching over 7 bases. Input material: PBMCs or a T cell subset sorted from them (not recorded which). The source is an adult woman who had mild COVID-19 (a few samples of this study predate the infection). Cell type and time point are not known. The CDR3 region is CAWSGTATYEQYF. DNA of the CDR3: TGTGCCTGGAGCGGGACAGCAACCTACGAGCAGTACTTC.